This T cell receptor (beta chain) derives from a study of blood T cell repertoires in COVID-19. Assay: immunoSEQ multiplex PCR; the TCRdb copy retains only in-frame clones and omits some. In the table there are some 150,000 clones, roughly four fifths of which are singletons. The CDR3 runs 16 residues. Per germline, CDR1 KGHSH and CDR2 LQKENI. The V and J ends lost 5 bases and 2 bases, in that order; junction bases with no gene match: 11. The sequenced material came from peripheral blood. The sequence derives from an elderly man with acute or convalescent COVID-19. The genes are TRBV18 and TRBJ1-1; 7 positions agree with TRBD1. The CDR3 DNA sequence: TGTGCCAGCTCAACATCGCCCGGGACAGTTAACACTGAAGCTTTCTTT. The encoded protein is CASSTSPGTVNTEAFF.